This T cell receptor beta chain derives from a study of metastatic and nonmetastatic thyroid tumors (dated by TCRdb to 2018 to 2020). In the study overall: Repertoires from peripheral blood and from tumor or nodule tissue samples of malignant and benign thyroid patients were compared.

The CDR3 holds 13 amino acids from the cysteine to the phenylalanine. Only the CDR3 part of the read is kept: 39 bases, read in frame from the first base. From the germline V gene (reference sequence), CDR1 is DFQATT and CDR2 is SNEGSKA. V trim: 6 bases; J trim: 3 bases; unmatched bases: 5. None of the patients had been given any treatment before thyroid surgery. Using T-cell receptor beta sequencing, the study looked back at clinical samples from patients collected from about 2011 to 2018. The method behind the library was PCR. The reads were generated on an Illumina HiSeq 4000. High-throughput sequencing was used to profile the TCR beta-chain CDR3 region of each patient. The published analysis was carried out like this. CDR3 differences across clinicopathological groups were used to build a classifier for discriminating distant-metastatic papillary thyroid cancer patients. The Shannon index was used to measure repertoire diversity, and the Morisita-Horn index was used to measure how similar tumor and blood repertoires were. The public reads were reanalyzed by TCRdb: fastp trimming at Q25, MiXCR alignment, in-frame beta chains only. TCRdb's processing, not the authors' own work, is the source of the V and J calls. The sample has some 30,000 clones on record, less than 20% of them singletons. The ten biggest clones cover 6.5% to 8% of the sample.

Worth noting for this clone: Its specific antigen is unknown. No base-level quality is on record; no much larger clone is a single base apart.

Results and caveats for the whole study, not just this receptor: TCR beta diversity was reported as significantly higher in malignant tumors than in benign nodules, in both blood and tumor samples.

The rearranged segments are TRBV20-1 and TRBJ2-7; 10 of the junction bases match TRBD1. This sequence originates from a female donor with papillary thyroid cancer or a benign thyroid nodule (not recorded which). Some clones in this sample may be carry-over from other donors' samples. The sample taken for sequencing was blood. The DNA reads as follows: TGCAGTGCGTCCGGGACAGGGGTCTACGAGCAGTACTTC. Translated, this is CSASGTGVYEQYF.